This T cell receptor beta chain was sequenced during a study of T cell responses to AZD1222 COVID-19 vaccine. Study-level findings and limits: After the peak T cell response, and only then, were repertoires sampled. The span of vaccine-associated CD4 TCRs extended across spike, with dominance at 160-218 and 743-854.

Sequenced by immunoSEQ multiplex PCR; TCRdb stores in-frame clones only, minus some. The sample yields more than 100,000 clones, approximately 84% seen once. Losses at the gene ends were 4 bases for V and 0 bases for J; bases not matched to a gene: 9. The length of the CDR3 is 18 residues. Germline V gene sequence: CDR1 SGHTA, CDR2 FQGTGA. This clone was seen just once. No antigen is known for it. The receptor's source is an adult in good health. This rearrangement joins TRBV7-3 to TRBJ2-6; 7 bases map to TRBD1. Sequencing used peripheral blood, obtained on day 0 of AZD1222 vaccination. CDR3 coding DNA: TGTGCCAGCAGCTCGATAGGGGGCGAGAGCTCTGGGGCCAACGTCCTGACTTTC. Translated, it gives CASSSIGGESSGANVLTF. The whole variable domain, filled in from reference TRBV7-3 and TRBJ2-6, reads GAGVSQTPSNKVTEKGKYVELRCDPISGHTALYWYRQSLGQGPEFLIYFQGTGAADDSGLPNDRFFAVRPEGSVSTLKIQRTERGDSAVYLCASSSIGGESSGANVLTFGAGSRLTVL.